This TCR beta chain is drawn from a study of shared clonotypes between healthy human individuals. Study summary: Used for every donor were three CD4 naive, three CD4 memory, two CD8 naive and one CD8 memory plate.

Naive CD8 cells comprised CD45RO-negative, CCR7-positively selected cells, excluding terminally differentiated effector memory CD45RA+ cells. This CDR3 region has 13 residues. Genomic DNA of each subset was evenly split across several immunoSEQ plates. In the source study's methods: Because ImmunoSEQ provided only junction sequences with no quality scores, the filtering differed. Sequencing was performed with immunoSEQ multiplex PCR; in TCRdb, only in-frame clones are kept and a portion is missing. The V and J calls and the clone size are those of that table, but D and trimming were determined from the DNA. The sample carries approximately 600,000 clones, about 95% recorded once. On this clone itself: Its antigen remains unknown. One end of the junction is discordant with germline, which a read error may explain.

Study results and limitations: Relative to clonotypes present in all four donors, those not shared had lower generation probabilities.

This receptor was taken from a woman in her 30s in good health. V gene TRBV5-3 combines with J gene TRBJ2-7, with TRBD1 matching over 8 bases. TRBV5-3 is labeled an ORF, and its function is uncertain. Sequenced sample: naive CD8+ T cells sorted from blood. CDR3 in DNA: TGTGCCAGCAGCTCGGACAGGGACTACGAGCAGTACTTC. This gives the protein CASSSDRDYEQYF.